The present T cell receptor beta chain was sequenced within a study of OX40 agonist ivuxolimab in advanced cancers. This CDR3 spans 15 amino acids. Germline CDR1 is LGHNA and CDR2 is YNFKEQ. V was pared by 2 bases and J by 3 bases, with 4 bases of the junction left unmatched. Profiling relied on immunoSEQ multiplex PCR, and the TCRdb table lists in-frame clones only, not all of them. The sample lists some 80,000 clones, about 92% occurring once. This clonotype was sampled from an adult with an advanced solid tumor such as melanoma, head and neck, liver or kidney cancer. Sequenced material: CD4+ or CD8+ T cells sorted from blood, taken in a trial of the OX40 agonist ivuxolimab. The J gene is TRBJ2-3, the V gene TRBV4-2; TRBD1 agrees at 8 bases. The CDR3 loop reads CASSQSDRETDTQYF. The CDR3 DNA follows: TGTGCCAGCAGCCAATCGGACAGGGAAACAGATACGCAGTATTTT.